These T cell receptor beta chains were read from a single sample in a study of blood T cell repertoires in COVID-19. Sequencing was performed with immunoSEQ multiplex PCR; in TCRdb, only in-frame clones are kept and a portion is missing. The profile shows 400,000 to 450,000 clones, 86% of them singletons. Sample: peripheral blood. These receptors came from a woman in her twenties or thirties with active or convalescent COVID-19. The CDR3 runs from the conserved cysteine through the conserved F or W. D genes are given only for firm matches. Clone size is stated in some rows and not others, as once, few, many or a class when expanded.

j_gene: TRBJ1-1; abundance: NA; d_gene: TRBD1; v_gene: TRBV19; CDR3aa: CASTTGVGTEAFF; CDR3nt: TGTGCCAGTACGACAGGGGTAGGCACTGAAGCTTTCTTT
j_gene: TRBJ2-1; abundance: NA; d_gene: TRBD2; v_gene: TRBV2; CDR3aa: CASSEWREGPNEQFF; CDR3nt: TGTGCCAGCAGTGAATGGCGGGAGGGCCCCAATGAGCAGTTCTTC
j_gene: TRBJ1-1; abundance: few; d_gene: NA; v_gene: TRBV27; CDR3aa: CASSGGRMNTEAFF; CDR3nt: TGTGCCAGCAGTGGGGGGAGGATGAACACTGAAGCTTTCTTT
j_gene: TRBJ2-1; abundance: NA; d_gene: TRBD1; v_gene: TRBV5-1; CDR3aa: CASTSYPGQGLNEQFF; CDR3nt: TGCGCCAGCACCTCTTATCCGGGACAGGGTCTCAATGAGCAGTTCTTC
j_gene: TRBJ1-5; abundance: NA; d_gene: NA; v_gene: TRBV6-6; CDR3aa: CASSSDSDSNQPQHF; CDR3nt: TGTGCCAGCAGTTCCGACAGCGATAGCAATCAGCCCCAGCATTTT
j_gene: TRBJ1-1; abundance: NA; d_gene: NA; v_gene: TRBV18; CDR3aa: CASSPRPRDFGTEAFF; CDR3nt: TGTGCCAGCTCACCCAGACCCAGGGATTTCGGAACTGAAGCTTTCTTT
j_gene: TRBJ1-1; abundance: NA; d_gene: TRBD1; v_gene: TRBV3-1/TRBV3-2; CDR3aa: CASSLHSGTVNTEAFF; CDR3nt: TGTGCCAGCAGTCTCCATTCCGGGACAGTGAACACTGAAGCTTTCTTT
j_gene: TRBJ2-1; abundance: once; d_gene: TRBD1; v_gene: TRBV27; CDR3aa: CASRDSGTNEQFF; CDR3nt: TGTGCCAGCCGGGACAGCGGCACGAATGAGCAGTTCTTC
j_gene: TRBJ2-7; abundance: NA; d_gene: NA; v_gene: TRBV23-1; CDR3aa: CASSQSGTGEQYF; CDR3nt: TGCGCCAGCAGTCAATCCGGTACGGGGGAGCAGTACTTC
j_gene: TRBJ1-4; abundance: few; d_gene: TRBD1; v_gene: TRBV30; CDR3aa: CAWTRGTGGLFF; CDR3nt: TGTGCCTGGACCCGCGGCACAGGGGGGCTGTTTTTT
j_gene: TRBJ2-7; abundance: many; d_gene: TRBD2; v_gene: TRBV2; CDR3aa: CASRRGDSYEQYF; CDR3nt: TGTGCCAGCAGGCGGGGGGACTCCTACGAGCAGTACTTC
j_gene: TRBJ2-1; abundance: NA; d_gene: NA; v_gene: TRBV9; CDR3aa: CASSAATPGYNEQFF; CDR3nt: TGTGCCAGCAGCGCAGCAACCCCAGGCTACAATGAGCAGTTCTTC
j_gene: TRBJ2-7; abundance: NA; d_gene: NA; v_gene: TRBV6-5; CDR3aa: CASSSTSLRYEQYF; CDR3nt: TGTGCCAGCAGTTCCACTAGCCTCCGCTACGAGCAGTACTTC
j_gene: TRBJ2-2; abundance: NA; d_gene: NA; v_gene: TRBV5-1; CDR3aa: CASSTVVVPAGELFF; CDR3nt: TGCGCCAGCAGCACCGTCGTAGTCCCCGCCGGGGAGCTGTTTTTT
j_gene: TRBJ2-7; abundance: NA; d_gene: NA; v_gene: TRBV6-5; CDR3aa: CASSSPGSYEQYF; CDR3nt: TGTGCCAGCAGTTCGCCGGGATCCTACGAGCAGTACTTC
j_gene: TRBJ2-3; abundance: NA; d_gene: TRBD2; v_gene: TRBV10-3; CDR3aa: CAISKTSGTTDTQYF; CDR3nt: TGTGCCATCAGTAAAACTAGCGGGACCACAGATACGCAGTATTTT
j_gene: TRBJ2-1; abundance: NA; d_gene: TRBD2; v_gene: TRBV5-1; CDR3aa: CASSFGLAGGQYQFVDEQFF; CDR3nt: TGCGCCAGCAGCTTCGGACTAGCGGGAGGGCAATATCAGTTTGTGGATGAGCAGTTCTTC
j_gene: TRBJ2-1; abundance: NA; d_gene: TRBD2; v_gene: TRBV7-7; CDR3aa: CASSSLLAGEDNEQFF; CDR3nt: TGTGCCAGCAGCTCGCTACTAGCGGGAGAGGACAATGAGCAGTTCTTC
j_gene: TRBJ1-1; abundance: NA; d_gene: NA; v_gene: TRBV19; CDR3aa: CASSTSGAARYTEAFF; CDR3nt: TGTGCCAGTAGTACATCAGGGGCCGCCAGGTACACTGAAGCTTTCTTT
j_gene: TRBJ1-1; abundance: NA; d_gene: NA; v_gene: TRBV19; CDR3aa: CASSQNDRSEAFF; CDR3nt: TGTGCCAGTAGCCAGAATGACAGGTCTGAAGCTTTCTTT
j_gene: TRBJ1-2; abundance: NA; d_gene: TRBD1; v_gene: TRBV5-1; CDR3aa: CASSPDGTGVVYGYTF; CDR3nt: TGCGCCAGCAGCCCCGACGGGACAGGGGTCGTCTATGGCTACACCTTC
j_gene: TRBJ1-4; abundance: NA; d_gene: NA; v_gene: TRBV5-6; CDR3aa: CASSFGTGLANEKLFF; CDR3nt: TGTGCCAGCAGTTTTGGCACAGGGCTAGCTAATGAAAAACTGTTTTTT
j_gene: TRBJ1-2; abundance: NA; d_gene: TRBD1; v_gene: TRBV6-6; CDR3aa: CASSTLTGTVGYGYTF; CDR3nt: TGTGCCAGCAGTACCTTGACAGGGACCGTTGGCTATGGCTACACCTTC
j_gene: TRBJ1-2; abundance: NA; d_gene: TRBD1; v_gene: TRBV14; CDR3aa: CASSSTGGYGYTF; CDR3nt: TGTGCCAGCAGCAGTACAGGGGGTTATGGCTACACCTTC
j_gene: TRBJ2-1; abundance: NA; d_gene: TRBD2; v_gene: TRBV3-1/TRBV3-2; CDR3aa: CASSQVAGNLFNEQFF; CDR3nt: TGTGCCAGCAGCCAAGTAGCGGGAAACCTTTTCAATGAGCAGTTCTTC
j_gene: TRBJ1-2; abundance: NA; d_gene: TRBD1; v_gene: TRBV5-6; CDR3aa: CASSLGQQGRNYGYTF; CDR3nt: TGTGCCAGCAGCTTGGGTCAACAGGGGAGGAACTATGGCTACACCTTC
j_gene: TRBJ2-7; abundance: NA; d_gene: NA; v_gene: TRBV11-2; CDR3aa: CASSFLGSSGEQYF; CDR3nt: TGTGCCAGCAGCTTTTTGGGTAGCAGTGGCGAGCAGTACTTC
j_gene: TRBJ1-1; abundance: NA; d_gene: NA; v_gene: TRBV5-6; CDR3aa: CASSLAAGTRPTEAFF; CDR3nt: TGTGCCAGCAGCTTGGCCGCCGGGACTAGACCCACTGAAGCTTTCTTT
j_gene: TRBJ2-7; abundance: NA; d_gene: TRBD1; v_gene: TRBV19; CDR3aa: CASSITGTGPYEQYF; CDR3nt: TGTGCCAGTAGTATCACCGGGACAGGGCCGTACGAGCAGTACTTC
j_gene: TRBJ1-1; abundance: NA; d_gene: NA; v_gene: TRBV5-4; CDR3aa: CASRLQGSTEAFF; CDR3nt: TGTGCCAGCAGACTCCAAGGGAGCACTGAAGCTTTCTTT
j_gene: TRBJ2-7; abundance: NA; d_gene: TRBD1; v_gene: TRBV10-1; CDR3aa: CASSESGRGLEQYF; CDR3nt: TGCGCCAGCAGTGAGTCTGGCAGGGGGCTCGAGCAGTACTTC
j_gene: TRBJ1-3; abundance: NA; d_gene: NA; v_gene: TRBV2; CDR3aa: CASSTGLANTIYF; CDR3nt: TGTGCCAGCAGTACAGGGTTAGCAAACACCATATATTTT
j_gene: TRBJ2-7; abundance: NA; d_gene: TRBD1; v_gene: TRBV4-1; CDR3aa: CASSQDQGARYEQYF; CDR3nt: TGCGCCAGCAGCCAAGACCAGGGGGCGCGCTACGAGCAGTACTTC
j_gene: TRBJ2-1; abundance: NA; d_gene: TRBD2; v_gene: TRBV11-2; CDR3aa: CASSLDYPRLAGVNEQFF; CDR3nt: TGTGCCAGCAGCTTAGACTACCCTCGACTAGCGGGAGTCAATGAGCAGTTCTTC
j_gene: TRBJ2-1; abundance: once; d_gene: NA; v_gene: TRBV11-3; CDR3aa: CASSSLVIGGYNEQFF; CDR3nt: TGTGCCAGCAGCTCATTGGTAATAGGGGGCTACAATGAGCAGTTCTTC
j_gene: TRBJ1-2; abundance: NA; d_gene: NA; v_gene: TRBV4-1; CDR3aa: CASSQDLWGDYGYTF; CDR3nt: TGCGCCAGCAGCCAAGATCTATGGGGGGACTATGGCTACACCTTC
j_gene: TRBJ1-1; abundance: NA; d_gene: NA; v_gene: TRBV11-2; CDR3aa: CASSLGSQGPSRAFF; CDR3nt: TGTGCCAGCAGCTTAGGAAGTCAGGGGCCATCGAGAGCTTTCTTT
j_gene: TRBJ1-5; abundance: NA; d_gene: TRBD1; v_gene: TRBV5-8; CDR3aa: CASRPYRQGAGNQPQHF; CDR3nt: TGTGCCAGCAGACCTTACCGACAGGGGGCAGGCAATCAGCCCCAGCATTTT
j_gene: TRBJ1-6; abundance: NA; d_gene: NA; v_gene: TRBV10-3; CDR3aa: CAISDSAGDNSPLHF; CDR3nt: TGTGCCATCAGTGATTCCGCAGGGGATAATTCACCCCTCCACTTT
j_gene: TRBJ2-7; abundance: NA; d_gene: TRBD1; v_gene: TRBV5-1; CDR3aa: CASSLDGTGSYEQYF; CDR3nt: TGCGCCAGCAGCTTGGACGGGACAGGGTCCTACGAGCAGTACTTC